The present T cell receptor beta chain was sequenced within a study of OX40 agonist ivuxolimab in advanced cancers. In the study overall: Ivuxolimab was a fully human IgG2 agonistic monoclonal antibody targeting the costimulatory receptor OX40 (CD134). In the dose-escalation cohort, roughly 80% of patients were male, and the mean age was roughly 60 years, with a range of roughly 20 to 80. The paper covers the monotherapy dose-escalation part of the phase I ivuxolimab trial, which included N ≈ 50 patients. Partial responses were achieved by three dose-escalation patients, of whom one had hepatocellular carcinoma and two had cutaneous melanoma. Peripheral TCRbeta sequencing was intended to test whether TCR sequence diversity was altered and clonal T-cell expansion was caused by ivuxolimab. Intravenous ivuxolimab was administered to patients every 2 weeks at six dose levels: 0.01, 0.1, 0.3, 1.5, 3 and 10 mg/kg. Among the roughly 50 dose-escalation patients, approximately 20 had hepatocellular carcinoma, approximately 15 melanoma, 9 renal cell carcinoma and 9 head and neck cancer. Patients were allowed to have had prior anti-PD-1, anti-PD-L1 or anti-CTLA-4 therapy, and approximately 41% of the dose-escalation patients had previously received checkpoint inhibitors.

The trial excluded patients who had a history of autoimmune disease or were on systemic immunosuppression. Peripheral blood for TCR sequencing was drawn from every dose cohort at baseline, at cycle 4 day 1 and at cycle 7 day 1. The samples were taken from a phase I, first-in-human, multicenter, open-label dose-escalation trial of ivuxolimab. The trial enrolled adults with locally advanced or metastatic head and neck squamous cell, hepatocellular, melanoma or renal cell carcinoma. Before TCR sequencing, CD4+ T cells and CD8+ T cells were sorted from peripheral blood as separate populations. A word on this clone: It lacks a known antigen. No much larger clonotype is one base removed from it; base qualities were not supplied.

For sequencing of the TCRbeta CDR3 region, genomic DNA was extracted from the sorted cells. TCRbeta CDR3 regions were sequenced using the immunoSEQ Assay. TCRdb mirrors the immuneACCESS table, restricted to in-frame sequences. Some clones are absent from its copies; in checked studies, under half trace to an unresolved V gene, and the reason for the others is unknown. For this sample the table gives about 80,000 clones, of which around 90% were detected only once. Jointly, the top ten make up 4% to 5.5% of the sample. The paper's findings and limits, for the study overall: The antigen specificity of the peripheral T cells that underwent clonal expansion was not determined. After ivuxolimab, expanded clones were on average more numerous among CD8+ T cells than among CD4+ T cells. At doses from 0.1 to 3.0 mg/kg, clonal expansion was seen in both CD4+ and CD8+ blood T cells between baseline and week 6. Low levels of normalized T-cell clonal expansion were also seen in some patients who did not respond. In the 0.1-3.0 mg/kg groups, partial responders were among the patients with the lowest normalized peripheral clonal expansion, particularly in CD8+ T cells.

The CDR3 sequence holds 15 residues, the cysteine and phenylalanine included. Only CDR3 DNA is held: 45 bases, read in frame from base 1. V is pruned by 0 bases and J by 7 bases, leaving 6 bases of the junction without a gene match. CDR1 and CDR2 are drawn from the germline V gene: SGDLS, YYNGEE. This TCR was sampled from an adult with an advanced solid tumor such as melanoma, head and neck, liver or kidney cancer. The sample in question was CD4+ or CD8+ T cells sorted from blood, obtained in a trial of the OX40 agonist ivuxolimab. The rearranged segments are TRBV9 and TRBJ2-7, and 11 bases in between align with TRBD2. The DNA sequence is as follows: TGTGCCAGCAGCGTAGAGGGGACTAGCGGCGGTGAGCAGTACTTC. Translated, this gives CASSVEGTSGGEQYF.